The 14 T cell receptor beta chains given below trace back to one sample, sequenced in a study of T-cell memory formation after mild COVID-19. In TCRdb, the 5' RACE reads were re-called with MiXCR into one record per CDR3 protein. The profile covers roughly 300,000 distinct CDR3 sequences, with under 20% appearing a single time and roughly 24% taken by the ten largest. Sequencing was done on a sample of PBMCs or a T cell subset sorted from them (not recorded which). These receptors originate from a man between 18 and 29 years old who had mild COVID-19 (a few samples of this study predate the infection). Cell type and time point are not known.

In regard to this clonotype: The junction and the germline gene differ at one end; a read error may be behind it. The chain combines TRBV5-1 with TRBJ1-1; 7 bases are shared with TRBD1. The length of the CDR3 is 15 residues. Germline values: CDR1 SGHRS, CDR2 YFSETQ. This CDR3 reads CASRLGDSLNTEDFF. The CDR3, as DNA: TGCGCCAGCAGACTCGGGGACAGCCTGAACACTGAAGATTTCTTT.

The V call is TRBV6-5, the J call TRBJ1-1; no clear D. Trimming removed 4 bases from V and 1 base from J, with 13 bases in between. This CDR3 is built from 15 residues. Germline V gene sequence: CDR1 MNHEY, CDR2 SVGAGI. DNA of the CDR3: TGTGCCAGCAGTTCCGTGGCTGCAGGGAACACTGAAGCTTTCTTT. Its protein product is CASSSVAAGNTEAFF.

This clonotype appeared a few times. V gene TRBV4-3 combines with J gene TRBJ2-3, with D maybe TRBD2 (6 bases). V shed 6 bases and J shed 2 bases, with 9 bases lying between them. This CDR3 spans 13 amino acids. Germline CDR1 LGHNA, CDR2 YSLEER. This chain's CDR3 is CASSPDYTDTQYF. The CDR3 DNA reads TGCGCCAGCAGTCCGGACTACACAGATACGCAGTATTTT.

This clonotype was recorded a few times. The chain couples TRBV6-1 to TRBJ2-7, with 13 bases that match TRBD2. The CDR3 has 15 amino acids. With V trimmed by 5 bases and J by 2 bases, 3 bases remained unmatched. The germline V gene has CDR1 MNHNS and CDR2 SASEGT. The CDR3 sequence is CASSYGTSGTYEQYF. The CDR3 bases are TGTGCCAGCAGTTACGGGACTAGCGGGACCTACGAGCAGTACTTC.

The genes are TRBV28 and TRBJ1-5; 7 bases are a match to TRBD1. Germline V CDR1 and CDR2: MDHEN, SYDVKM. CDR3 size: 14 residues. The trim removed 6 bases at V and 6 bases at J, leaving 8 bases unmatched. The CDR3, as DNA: TGTGCCAGCAGCCAGGGGGACTACGGTCAGCCCCAGCATTTT. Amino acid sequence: CASSQGDYGQPQHF.

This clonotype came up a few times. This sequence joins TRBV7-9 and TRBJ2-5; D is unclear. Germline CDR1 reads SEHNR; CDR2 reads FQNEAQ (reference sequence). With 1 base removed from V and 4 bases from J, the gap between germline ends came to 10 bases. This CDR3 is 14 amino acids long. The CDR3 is CASSLVGTRETQYF. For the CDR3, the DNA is TGTGCCAGCAGCTTAGTCGGCACCAGAGAGACCCAGTACTTC. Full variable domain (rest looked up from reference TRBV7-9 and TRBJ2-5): DTGVSQNPRHKITKRGQNVTFRCDPISEHNRLYWYRQTLGQGPEFLTYFQNEAQLEKSRLLSDRFSAERPKGSFSTLEIQRTEQGDSAMYLCASSLVGTRETQYFGPGTRLLVL.

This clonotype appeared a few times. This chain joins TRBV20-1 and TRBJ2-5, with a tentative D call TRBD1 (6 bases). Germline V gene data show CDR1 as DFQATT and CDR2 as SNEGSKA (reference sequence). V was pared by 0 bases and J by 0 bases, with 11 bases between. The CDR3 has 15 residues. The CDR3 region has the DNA TGCAGTGCTAGAGATCCGAGGACAGACCAAGAGACCCAGTACTTC. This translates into CSARDPRTDQETQYF.

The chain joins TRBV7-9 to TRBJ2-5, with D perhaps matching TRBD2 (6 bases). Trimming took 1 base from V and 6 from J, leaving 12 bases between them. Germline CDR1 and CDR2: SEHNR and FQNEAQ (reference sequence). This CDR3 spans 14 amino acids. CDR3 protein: CASSLVAGGQTQYF. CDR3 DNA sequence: TGTGCCAGCAGCTTAGTCGCCGGGGGTCAGACCCAGTACTTC.

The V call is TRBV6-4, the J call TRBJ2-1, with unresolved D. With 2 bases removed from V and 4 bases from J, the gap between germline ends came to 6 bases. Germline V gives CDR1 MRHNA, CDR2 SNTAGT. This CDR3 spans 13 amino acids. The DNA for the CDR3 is TGTGCCAGCAGTGACCCCCCTTACAATGAGCAGTTCTTC. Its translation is CASSDPPYNEQFF.

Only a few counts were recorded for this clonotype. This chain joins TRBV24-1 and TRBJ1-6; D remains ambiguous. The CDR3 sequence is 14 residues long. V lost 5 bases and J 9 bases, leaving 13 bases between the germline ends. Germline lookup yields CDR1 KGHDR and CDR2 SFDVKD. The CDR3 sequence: CATSGPDEASPLHF. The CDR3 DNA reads TGTGCCACCAGTGGCCCCGACGAGGCTTCACCCCTCCACTTT.

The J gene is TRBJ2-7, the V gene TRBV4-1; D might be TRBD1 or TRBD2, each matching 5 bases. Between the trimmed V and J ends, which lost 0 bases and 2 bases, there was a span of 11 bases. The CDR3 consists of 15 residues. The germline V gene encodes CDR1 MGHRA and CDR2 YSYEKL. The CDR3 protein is CASSQEGRGPYEQYF. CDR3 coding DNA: TGCGCCAGCAGCCAAGAGGGACGAGGCCCCTACGAGCAGTACTTC.

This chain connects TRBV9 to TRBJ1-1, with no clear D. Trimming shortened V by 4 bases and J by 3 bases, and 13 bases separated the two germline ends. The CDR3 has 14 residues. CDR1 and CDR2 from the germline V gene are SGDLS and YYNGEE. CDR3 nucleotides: TGTGCCAGCAGCCCGCAGCTAATCGACACTGAAGCTTTCTTT. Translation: CASSPQLIDTEAFF.

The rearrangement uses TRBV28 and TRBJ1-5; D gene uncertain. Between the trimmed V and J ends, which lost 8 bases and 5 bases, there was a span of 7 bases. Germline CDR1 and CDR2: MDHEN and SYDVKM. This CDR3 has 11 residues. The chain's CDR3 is CASAGDQPQHF. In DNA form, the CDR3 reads TGTGCCAGCGCCGGGGATCAGCCCCAGCATTTT. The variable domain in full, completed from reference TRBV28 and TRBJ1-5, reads DVKVTQSSRYLVKRTGEKVFLECVQDMDHENMFWYRQDPGLGLRLIYFSYDVKMKEKGDIPEGYSVSREKKERFSLILESASTNQTSMYLCASAGDQPQHFGDGTRLSIL.

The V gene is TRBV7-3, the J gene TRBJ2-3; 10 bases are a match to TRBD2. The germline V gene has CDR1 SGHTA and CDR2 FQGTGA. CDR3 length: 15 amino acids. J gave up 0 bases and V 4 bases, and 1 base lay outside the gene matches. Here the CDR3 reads CASSYSGRSTDTQYF. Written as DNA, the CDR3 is TGTGCCAGCAGCTATAGCGGGAGGAGCACAGATACGCAGTATTTT.